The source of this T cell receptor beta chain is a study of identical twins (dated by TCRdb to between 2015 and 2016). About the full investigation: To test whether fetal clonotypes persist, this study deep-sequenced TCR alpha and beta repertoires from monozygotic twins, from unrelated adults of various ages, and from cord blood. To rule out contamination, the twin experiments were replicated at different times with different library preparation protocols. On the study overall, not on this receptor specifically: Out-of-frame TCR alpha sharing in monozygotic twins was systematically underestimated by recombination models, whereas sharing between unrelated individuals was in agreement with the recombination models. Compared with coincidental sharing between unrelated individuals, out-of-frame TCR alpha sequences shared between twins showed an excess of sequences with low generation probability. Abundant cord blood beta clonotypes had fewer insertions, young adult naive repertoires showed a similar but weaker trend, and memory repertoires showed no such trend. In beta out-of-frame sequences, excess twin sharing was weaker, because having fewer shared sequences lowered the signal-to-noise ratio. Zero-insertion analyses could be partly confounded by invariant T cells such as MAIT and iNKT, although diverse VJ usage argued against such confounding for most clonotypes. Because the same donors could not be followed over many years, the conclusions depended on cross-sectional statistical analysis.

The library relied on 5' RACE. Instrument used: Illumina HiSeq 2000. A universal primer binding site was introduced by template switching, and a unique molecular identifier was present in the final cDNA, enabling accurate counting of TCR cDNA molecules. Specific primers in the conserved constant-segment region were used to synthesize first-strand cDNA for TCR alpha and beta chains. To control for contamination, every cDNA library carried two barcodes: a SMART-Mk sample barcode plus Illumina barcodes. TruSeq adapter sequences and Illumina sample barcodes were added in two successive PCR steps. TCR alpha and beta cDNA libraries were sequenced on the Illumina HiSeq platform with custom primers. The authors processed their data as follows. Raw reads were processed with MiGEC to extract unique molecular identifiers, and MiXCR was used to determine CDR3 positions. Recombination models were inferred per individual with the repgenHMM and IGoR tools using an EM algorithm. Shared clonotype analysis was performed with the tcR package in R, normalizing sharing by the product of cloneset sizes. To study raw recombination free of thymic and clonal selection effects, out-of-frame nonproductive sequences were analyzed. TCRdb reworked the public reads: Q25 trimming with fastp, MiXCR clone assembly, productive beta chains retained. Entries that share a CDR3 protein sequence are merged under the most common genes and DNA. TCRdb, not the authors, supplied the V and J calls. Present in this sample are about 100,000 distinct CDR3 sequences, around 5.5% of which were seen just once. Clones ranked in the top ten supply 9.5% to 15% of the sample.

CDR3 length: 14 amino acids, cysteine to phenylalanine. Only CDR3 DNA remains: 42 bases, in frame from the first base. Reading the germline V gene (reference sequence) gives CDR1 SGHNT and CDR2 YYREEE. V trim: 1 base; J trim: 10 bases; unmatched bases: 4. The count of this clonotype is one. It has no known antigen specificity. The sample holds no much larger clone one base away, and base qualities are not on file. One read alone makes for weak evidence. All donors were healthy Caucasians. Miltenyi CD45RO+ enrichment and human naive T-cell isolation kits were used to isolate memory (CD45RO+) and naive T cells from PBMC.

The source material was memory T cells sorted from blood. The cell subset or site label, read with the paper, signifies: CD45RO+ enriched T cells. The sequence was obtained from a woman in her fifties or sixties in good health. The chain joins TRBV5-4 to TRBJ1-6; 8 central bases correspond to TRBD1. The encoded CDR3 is CASSLFRGQSPLHF. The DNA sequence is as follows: TGTGCCAGCAGCTTGTTCAGGGGGCAATCACCCCTCCACTTT.